One sample yielded the 15 T cell receptor beta chains listed below, sequenced in a study of blood T cells in healthy people across ages. Alongside a J-beta primer mix, a sample-barcoded 5' primer served in a second PCR lasting roughly 6 to 11 cycles. TCRdb used MiXCR to reprocess the 5' RACE reads, holding one entry per CDR3 protein. The sample has hundreds of thousands of distinct CDR3 sequences; approximately 49% are singletons. The material sequenced was blood. The receptors shown here come from an older woman in good health.

The gene calls are TRBV10-3 and TRBJ2-3, with D possibly being TRBD1 or TRBD2 (5 bases each). Trimming left V 4 bases short and J 1 base short, with 15 bases between. The V gene's germline CDR1 is ENHRY and CDR2 SYGVKD. The CDR3 has 16 amino acids. The CDR3 DNA follows: TGTGCCATCAGTGGCAGGGAGAGCGCTGGCACAGATACGCAGTATTTT. This translates into CAISGRESAGTDTQYF.

This clonotype showed up many times. The gene calls are TRBV5-1 and TRBJ2-3, with 11 nucleotides matching TRBD2. Germline CDR1 reads SGHRS; CDR2 reads YFSETQ. The CDR3 is 18 residues long. With V trimmed by 3 bases and J by 6 bases, 15 bases remained unmatched. The CDR3 region has the DNA TGCGCCAGCAGCTCGTCACTACTAGCGGGGGCCCACAGCGATACGCAGTATTTT. Encoded protein: CASSSSLLAGAHSDTQYF.

J is TRBJ2-1 and V is TRBV20-1; 9 bases fit TRBD2. Germline V gives CDR1 DFQATT, CDR2 SNEGSKA (reference sequence). The CDR3 extends over 14 amino acids. The V and J ends lost 5 bases and 7 bases, in that order; junction bases with no gene match: 9. This chain's CDR3 is CSARPGLAQNEQFF. Here the CDR3 DNA reads TGCAGTGCTCGACCGGGACTAGCTCAGAATGAGCAGTTCTTC.

J is TRBJ1-2 and V is TRBV19; no definite D call. Germline CDR1 LNHDA, CDR2 SQIVND (reference sequence). Trimming removed 6 bases from V and 0 bases from J, with 14 bases in between. The CDR3 is 15 amino acids. The CDR3 spells CASRTSGLANYGYTF. As DNA, the CDR3 is TGTGCCAGTAGAACCTCCGGACTCGCTAACTATGGCTACACCTTC.

This clonotype is a singleton in its sample. This rearrangement joins TRBV3-1 to TRBJ2-2; 13 bases are shared with TRBD2. The CDR3 consists of 16 residues. Trimming cost V 4 bases and J 10 bases; bases outside gene matches: 9. Germline CDR1 LGHDT, CDR2 YNNKEL (reference sequence). CDR3 residues: CASSLRTSGGILELFF. The CDR3 DNA sequence: TGTGCCAGCAGCCTCCGGACTAGCGGGGGCATCTTGGAGCTGTTTTTT.

V gene TRBV5-1 combines with J gene TRBJ2-1, with D maybe TRBD2 (6 bases). Gene TRBJ2-7 matches the end of the DNA better, so the J call may be wrong. This CDR3 comprises 17 residues. The germline gives CDR1 SGHRS, CDR2 YFSETQ. CDR3 sequence: CASSTSRRALPYNEQYF. Written as DNA, the CDR3 is TGCGCCAGCAGCACCAGCAGGAGGGCCCTGCCCTACAATGAGCAGTACTTC.

The chain combines TRBV4-3 with TRBJ2-7, with TRBD2 identical over 10 bases. This CDR3 is 16 amino acids long. V gave up 0 bases and J gave up 2 bases; unmatched junction bases: 4. Germline CDR1 is LGHNA and CDR2 is YSLEER. The CDR3 region has the DNA TGCGCCAGCAGCCAAGAAGTAACTAGCGGGACCTACGAGCAGTACTTC. It is translated as CASSQEVTSGTYEQYF.

This clonotype has a handful of counts. The rearrangement joins TRBV4-1 to TRBJ2-1; the D gene is possibly TRBD2 (6 bases). The length of the CDR3 is 16 residues. From germline, CDR1 is MGHRA and CDR2 YSYEKL. Trimming left V 0 bases short and J 4 bases short, with 13 bases between. The CDR3 region has the DNA TGCGCCAGCAGCCAAGATCGTAGCGGAGCTTACAATGAGCAGTTCTTC. Translation: CASSQDRSGAYNEQFF.

The chain recombines TRBV6-5 with TRBJ2-5; tentative D call: TRBD2 (5 bases). Germline CDR1 MNHEY, CDR2 SVGAGI. The CDR3 spans 14 residues. Deletions cut 9 bases from V and 3 bases from J, with 17 bases between. CDR3 nucleotides: TGTGCCAGACTTCAAGGGAAGGGAGAAGAGACCCAGTACTTC. This sequence encodes CARLQGKGEETQYF.

The chain carries TRBV3-1 and TRBJ2-7; TRBD2 agrees at 8 bases. The J call may be wrong; the DNA end is better matched by TRBJ2-5. CDR3 length equals 15 residues. Germline CDR1 and CDR2: LGHDT and YNNKEL (reference sequence). This CDR3 is CASSNSGTRSETQYF. DNA for the CDR3: TGTGCCAGCAGCAATTCGGGGACTAGGTCCGAGACCCAGTACTTC.

This clonotype was counted a few times. This sequence joins TRBV20-1 and TRBJ2-7, with D hard to call. V was cut by 1 base and J by 4 bases, with 5 bases left in between. This CDR3 is built from 11 residues. Germline CDR1 is DFQATT and CDR2 is SNEGSKA (reference sequence). Here the CDR3 reads CSARVSYEQYF. CDR3 DNA sequence: TGCAGTGCTAGAGTGAGTTACGAGCAGTACTTC.

The J gene is TRBJ2-5, the V gene TRBV10-3; no clear D gene. Trimming pared 6 bases from V and 1 base from J, leaving 6 bases between. Germline CDR1 is ENHRY and CDR2 is SYGVKD. This CDR3 comprises 12 residues. The CDR3 loop is CAIRGPQETQYF. In nucleotides, the CDR3 is TGTGCCATCAGAGGACCCCAAGAGACCCAGTACTTC.

The chain employs TRBV3-1 and TRBJ1-4; D unclear. Per the germline V gene, CDR1 is LGHDT and CDR2 is YNNKEL (reference sequence). Trimming removed 3 bases at V and 5 bases at J, with 13 bases between. The CDR3 is 15 residues long. The DNA of the CDR3 is TGTGCCAGCAGCCAGTCACCGGACCGGAATGAAAAACTGTTTTTT. Protein sequence: CASSQSPDRNEKLFF. The complete variable domain, with remaining parts taken from reference TRBV3-1 and TRBJ1-4, reads DTAVSQTPKYLVTQMGNDKSIKCEQNLGHDTMYWYKQDSKKFLKIMFSYNNKELIINETVPNRFSPKSPDKAHLNLHINSLELGDSAVYFCASSQSPDRNEKLFFGSGTQLSVL.

This chain uses TRBV6-2 or TRBV6-3 with TRBJ2-7; the D call may be TRBD1 or TRBD2 (5 bases each). The CDR3 has 17 residues. Trimming stripped 2 bases from V and 0 bases from J, with 17 bases between. The germline gives CDR1 MNHEY, CDR2 SVGEGT. The CDR3 loop is CASSYRDGNLSSYEQYF. CDR3 DNA: TGTGCCAGCAGTTACCGGGACGGAAATCTAAGCTCCTACGAGCAGTACTTC.

Here the CDR3 DNA reads TGCGCCAGCAGCCAAGGACAGGGGGCATCTGAGCAGTACTTC. This translates into CASSQGQGASEQYF. The chain carries TRBV4-3 and TRBJ2-7, with 10 bases matching TRBD1. The CDR3 runs to 14 residues. V trimming: 1 base; J trimming: 7 bases; junction bases outside the gene matches: 4. From germline, CDR1 is LGHNA and CDR2 YSLEER.